This TCR beta chain stems from a study of T cells in Graves' hyperthyroidism and ophthalmopathy. TCR beta CDR3 regions were amplified from RNA. First-round RT-PCR targeting the TCR CDR3 was performed with the HTBI primer set. TCRdb reprocessed the multiplex PCR reads with MiXCR, giving one entry per CDR3 protein. There are a few hundred thousand distinct CDR3 sequences in the sample; roughly 46% occur only once, and around 8% lies in the top ten. V was clipped by 7 bases and J by 9 bases; unmatched bases: 8. Per germline, CDR1 KGHDR and CDR2 SFDVKD. The length of the CDR3 is 14 residues. The V and J genes are TRBV24-1 and TRBJ2-1; 10 bases map to TRBD2. The TCR was taken from a woman under 30 with Graves' hyperthyroidism. The sample consisted of peripheral blood or thyroid tissue (not recorded which). The CDR3 sequence: CATRQREGQSEQFF. For the CDR3, the DNA is TGTGCCACCAGGCAGCGGGAGGGCCAGAGTGAGCAGTTCTTC.